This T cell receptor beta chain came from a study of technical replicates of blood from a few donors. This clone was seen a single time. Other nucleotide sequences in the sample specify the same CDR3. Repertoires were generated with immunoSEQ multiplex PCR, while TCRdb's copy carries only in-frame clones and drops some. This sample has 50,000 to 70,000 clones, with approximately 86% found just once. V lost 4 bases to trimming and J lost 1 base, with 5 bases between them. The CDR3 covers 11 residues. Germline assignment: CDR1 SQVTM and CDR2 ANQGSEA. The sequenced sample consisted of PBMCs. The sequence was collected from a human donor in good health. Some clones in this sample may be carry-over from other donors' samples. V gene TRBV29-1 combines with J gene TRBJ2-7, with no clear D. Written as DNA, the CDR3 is TGCAGCGTTGGCGGTTCCTACGAGCAGTACTTC. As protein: CSVGGSYEQYF.